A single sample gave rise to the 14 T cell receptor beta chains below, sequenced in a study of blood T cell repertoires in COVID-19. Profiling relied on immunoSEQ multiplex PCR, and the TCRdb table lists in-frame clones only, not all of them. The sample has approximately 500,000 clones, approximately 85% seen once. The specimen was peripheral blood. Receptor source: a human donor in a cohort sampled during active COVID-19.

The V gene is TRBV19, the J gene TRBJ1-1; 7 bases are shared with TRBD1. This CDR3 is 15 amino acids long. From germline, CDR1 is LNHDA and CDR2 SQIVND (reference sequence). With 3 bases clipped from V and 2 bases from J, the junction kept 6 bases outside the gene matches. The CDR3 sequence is CASSMGTVFNTEAFF. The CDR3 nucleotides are TGTGCCAGTAGTATGGGGACAGTTTTTAACACTGAAGCTTTCTTT.

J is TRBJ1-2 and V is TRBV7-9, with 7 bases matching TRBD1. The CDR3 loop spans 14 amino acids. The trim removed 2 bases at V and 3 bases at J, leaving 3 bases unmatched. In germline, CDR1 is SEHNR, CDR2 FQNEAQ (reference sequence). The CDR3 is CASSLKGADYGYTF. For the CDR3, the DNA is TGTGCCAGCAGCTTAAAGGGGGCTGACTATGGCTACACCTTC.

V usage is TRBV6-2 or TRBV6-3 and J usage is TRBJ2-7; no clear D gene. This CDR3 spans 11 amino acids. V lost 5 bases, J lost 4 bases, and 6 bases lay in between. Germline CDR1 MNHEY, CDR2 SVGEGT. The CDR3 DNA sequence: TGTGCCAGCAGTGGAGTATACGAGCAGTACTTC. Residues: CASSGVYEQYF.

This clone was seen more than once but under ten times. The CDR3 is CASTPVLSGNTIYF. In DNA, the CDR3 is TGTGCCAGTACCCCGGTTCTCTCTGGAAACACCATATATTTT. The chain links TRBV19 to TRBJ1-3; no clear D. Trimming removed 7 bases at V and 0 bases at J, with 10 bases between. The length of the CDR3 is 14 residues. Germline V lookup: CDR1 LNHDA, CDR2 SQIVND (reference sequence). Filled out from reference TRBV19 and TRBJ1-3, the complete variable domain reads DGGITQSPKYLFRKEGQNVTLSCEQNLNHDAMYWYRQDPGQGLRLIYYSQIVNDFQKGDIAEGYSVSREKKESFPLTVTSAQKNPTAFYLCASTPVLSGNTIYFGEGSWLTVV.

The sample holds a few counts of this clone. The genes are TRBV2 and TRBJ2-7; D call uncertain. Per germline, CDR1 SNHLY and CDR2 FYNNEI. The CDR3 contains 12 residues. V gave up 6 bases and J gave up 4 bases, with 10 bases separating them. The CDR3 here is CASSLNGYEQYF. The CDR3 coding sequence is TGTGCCAGCAGCCTCAACGGTTACGAGCAGTACTTC.

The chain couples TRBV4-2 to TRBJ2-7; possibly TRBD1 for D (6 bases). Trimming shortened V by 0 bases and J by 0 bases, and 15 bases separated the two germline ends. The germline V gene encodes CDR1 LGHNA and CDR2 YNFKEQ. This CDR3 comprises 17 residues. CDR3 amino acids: CASSQDSDRGLSYEQYF. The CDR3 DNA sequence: TGTGCCAGCAGCCAAGACTCGGACAGAGGCCTCTCCTACGAGCAGTACTTC.

CDR3 sequence (DNA): TGTGCCAGCAGTTTCGCCAGGTGGTACGAGCAGTACTTC. Its protein is CASSFARWYEQYF. This chain links TRBV28 with TRBJ2-7; D not resolved. Trimming removed 3 bases at V and 4 bases at J, with 10 bases between. Germline CDR1 is MDHEN and CDR2 is SYDVKM. CDR3 size: 13 residues.

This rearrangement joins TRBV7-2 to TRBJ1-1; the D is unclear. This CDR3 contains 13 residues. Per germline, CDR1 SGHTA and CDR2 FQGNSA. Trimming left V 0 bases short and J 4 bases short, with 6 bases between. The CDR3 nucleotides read TGTGCCAGCAGCTTAGCGCTCGGCACTGAAGCTTTCTTT. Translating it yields CASSLALGTEAFF.

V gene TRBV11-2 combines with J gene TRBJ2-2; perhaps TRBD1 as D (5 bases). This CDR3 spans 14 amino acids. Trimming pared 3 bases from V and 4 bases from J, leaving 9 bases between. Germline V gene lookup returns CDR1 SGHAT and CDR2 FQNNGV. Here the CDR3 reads CASSFRQTTGELFF. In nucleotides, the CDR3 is TGTGCCAGCAGCTTCCGACAGACCACCGGGGAGCTGTTTTTT.

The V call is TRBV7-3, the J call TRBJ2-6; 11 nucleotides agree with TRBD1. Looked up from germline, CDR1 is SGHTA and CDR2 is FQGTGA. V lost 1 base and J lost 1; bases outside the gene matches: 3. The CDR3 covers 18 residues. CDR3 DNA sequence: TGTGCCAGCAGCTTAAGCGGACAGGGGGCTTCTGGGGCCAACGTCCTGACTTTC. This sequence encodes CASSLSGQGASGANVLTF.

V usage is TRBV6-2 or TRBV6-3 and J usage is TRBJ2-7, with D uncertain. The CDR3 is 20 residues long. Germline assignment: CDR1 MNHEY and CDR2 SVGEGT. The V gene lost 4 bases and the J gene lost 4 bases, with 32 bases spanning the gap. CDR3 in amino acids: CASSFVMGLYDDLQSYEQYF. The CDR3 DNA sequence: TGTGCCAGCAGTTTTGTAATGGGCCTATACGATGACCTGCAATCTTACGAGCAGTACTTC.

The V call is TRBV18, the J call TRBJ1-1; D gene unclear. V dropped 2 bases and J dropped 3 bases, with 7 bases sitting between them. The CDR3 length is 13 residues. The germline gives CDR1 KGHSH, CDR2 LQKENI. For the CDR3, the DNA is TGTGCCAGCTCACCAGGTAGTCACACTGAAGCTTTCTTT. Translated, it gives CASSPGSHTEAFF.

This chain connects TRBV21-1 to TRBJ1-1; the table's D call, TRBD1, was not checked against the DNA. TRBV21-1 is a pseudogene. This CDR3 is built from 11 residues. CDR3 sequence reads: CASSKGAQAFF. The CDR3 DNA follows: TGTGCCAGCAGCAAAGGGGCTCAAGCTTTCTTT.

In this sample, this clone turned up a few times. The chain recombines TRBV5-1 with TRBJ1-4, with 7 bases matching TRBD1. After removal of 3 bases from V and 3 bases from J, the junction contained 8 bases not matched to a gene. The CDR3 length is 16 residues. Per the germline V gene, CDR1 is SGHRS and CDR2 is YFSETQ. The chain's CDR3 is CASSSGTAASNEKLFF. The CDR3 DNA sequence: TGCGCCAGCAGCTCGGGGACAGCGGCCTCTAATGAAAAACTGTTTTTT.